Each of the 21 T cell receptor beta chains below was sequenced from the same sample in a study of T-cell reconstitution after alpha-beta-depleted transplantation in children. The TCRbeta library incorporated unique molecular identifiers. TCRdb reprocessed the PCR reads via MiXCR and lists one record per CDR3 protein. Here the sample spans about 610,000 distinct CDR3 sequences, under 12% being singletons. Sample: PBMCs from the stem cell graft donor, taken from the stem cell graft. These receptors came from a human donor who donated a stem cell graft to a child with acute myeloid leukemia.

This clonotype was detected ten times or more. V gene TRBV4-2 combines with J gene TRBJ2-3; 15 bases agree with TRBD2. CDR3 size: 17 residues. V gave up 4 bases and J gave up 1 base; unmatched junction bases: 3. Germline V gives CDR1 LGHNA, CDR2 YNFKEQ. The CDR3 bases are TGTGCCAGCAGCCCGGGACTAGCGGGAGGAGGCACAGATACGCAGTATTTT. Protein sequence: CASSPGLAGGGTDTQYF.

Only a few counts were recorded for this clonotype. V is TRBV29-1 and J is TRBJ2-5, with TRBD1 as a possible D gene (5 bases). The germline gives CDR1 SQVTM, CDR2 ANQGSEA. The V end was cut by 7 bases, the J end by 5 bases, with 17 bases between. The CDR3 consists of 13 residues. The CDR3 DNA sequence: TGCAGCGGCGAGACCAGGGATGCGGAGACCCAGTACTTC. This sequence encodes CSGETRDAETQYF. Drawing the rest from reference TRBV29-1 and TRBJ2-5, the complete variable domain is SAVISQKPSRDICQRGTSLTIQCQVDSQVTMMFWYRQQPGQSLTLIATANQGSEATYESGFVIDKFPISRPNLTFSTLTVSNMSPEDSSIYLCSGETRDAETQYFGPGTRLLVL.

This clonotype was picked up many times. The chain joins TRBV11-1 to TRBJ2-5, with 14 bases matching TRBD2. CDR3 size: 18 residues. Germline values: CDR1 SGHAT, CDR2 FQDESV (reference sequence). Unmatched junction bases numbered 10, after V lost 3 bases and J lost 4 bases. CDR3 loop: CASSFPGGTSGSTETQYF. In DNA, the CDR3 is TGTGCCAGCAGCTTCCCTGGGGGGACTAGCGGGAGTACAGAGACCCAGTACTTC. Variable domain in full (rest from reference TRBV11-1 and TRBJ2-5): EAEVAQSPRYKITEKSQAVAFWCDPISGHATLYWYRQILGQGPELLVQFQDESVVDDSQLPKDRFSAERLKGVDSTLKIQPAELGDSAMYLCASSFPGGTSGSTETQYFGPGTRLLVL.

There are many counts of this clonotype. The chain combines TRBV5-1 with TRBJ2-2, with 7 bases that match TRBD1. The ends lost 4 bases at V and 4 bases at J; junction bases unmatched: 13. CDR1 and CDR2 (germline): SGHRS, YFSETQ. CDR3 length equals 17 residues. In DNA form, the CDR3 reads TGCGCCAGCAGCCACCGTTCCGGGACAGTGAGCACCGGGGAGCTGTTTTTT. It encodes CASSHRSGTVSTGELFF. The full variable domain, completed using reference TRBV5-1 and TRBJ2-2, is KAGVTQTPRYLIKTRGQQVTLSCSPISGHRSVSWYQQTPGQGLQFLFEYFSETQRNKGNFPGRFSGRQFSNSRSEMNVSTLELGDSALYLCASSHRSGTVSTGELFFGEGSRLTVL.

The sample holds many counts of this clonotype. This chain uses TRBV4-3 with TRBJ1-2; D possibly corresponds to TRBD1 (5 bases). The CDR3 contains 16 residues. The V gene lost 2 bases and the J gene lost 2 bases, with 15 bases spanning the gap. Germline V gene lookup returns CDR1 LGHNA and CDR2 YSLEER. CDR3 region: CASSQNPGRSNYGYTF. In DNA form, the CDR3 reads TGCGCCAGCAGCCAAAATCCGGGACGGAGCAACTATGGCTACACCTTC.

The chain couples TRBV28 to TRBJ1-2, with a weak D call TRBD1 (6 bases). Germline CDR1 and CDR2: MDHEN and SYDVKM. Trimming took 10 bases from V and 8 from J, leaving 17 bases between them. The CDR3 totals 12 residues. The CDR3: CATRDTLRGYTF. DNA of the CDR3: TGTGCCACCCGGGACACTCTTAGGGGCTACACCTTC.

The J gene is TRBJ1-1, the V gene TRBV11-2; the D gene is possibly TRBD1 (5 bases). The germline gives CDR1 SGHAT, CDR2 FQNNGV. Deletions cut 0 bases from V and 0 bases from J, with 14 bases between. CDR3 length: 17 residues. Written as DNA, the CDR3 is TGTGCCAGCAGCTTAGATACGGGGCCTTTAATGAACACTGAAGCTTTCTTT. Translation: CASSLDTGPLMNTEAFF. Based on the CDR3 plus reference TRBV11-2 and TRBJ1-1, the full variable domain is EAGVAQSPRYKIIEKRQSVAFWCNPISGHATLYWYQQILGQGPKLLIQFQNNGVVDDSQLPKDRFSAERLKGVDSTLKIQPAKLEDSAVYLCASSLDTGPLMNTEAFFGQGTRLTVV.

This rearrangement joins TRBV29-1 to TRBJ2-7, with D unclear. The germline V gene encodes CDR1 SQVTM and CDR2 ANQGSEA. V lost 4 bases to trimming and J lost 2 bases, with 9 bases between them. The CDR3 has 12 amino acids. CDR3 in DNA: TGCAGCGTTGTTGCTCCAACCTACGAGCAGTACTTC. This translates into CSVVAPTYEQYF.

This clonotype has only a few counts. The chain uses TRBV20-1 and TRBJ2-3; D unresolved. This CDR3 is 13 amino acids long. The V gene lost 1 base and the J gene lost 6 bases, with 11 bases spanning the gap. Germline V gene lookup returns CDR1 DFQATT and CDR2 SNEGSKA (reference sequence). The CDR3 region is CSARVWSKDTQYF. Written as DNA, the CDR3 is TGCAGTGCTAGAGTTTGGTCCAAGGATACGCAGTATTTT.

The chain links TRBV6-5 to TRBJ1-4, with D possibly TRBD1 on 5 matching bases. There are 15 residues in the CDR3. Looked up from germline, CDR1 is MNHEY and CDR2 is SVGAGI. Trimming cost V 8 bases and J 4 bases, with 17 bases left between them. The CDR3 loop reads CASGKRRTSNEKLFF. The DNA for the CDR3 is TGTGCCAGCGGAAAAAGGCGGACAAGTAATGAAAAACTGTTTTTT.

This clonotype was detected only a few times. The V and J genes are TRBV3-1 and TRBJ2-7, with a tentative D call TRBD2 (6 bases). Germline lookup yields CDR1 LGHDT and CDR2 YNNKEL (reference sequence). V lost 1 base, J lost 4 bases, and 17 bases lay in between. This CDR3 is built from 16 residues. This chain's CDR3 is CASSQGAGTGGYEQYF. CDR3 coding DNA: TGTGCCAGCAGCCAAGGTGCGGGGACCGGGGGATACGAGCAGTACTTC.

This clonotype was counted many times. This chain links TRBV7-9 with TRBJ1-1; unclear D gene. The V gene lost 4 bases and the J gene lost 8 bases, with 20 bases spanning the gap. The CDR3 totals 15 residues. Germline V gives CDR1 SEHNR, CDR2 FQNEAQ (reference sequence). Here the CDR3 reads CASSSLDELRGEAFF. Written as DNA, the CDR3 is TGTGCCAGCAGCTCCCTCGATGAATTAAGAGGAGAAGCTTTCTTT.

The count of this clonotype is one. This sequence joins TRBV3-1 and TRBJ2-3; the match to TRBD2 covers 12 bases. The J segment lost 4 bases and the V segment lost 9 bases, leaving 5 bases of the junction unmatched. The CDR3 runs to 14 residues. Germline loops: CDR1 LGHDT, CDR2 YNNKEL (reference sequence). CDR3 DNA: TGTGCCAGTGGGACTAGCGGGTTCCCAGATACGCAGTATTTT. Translating it yields CASGTSGFPDTQYF.

V usage is TRBV6-2 or TRBV6-3 and J usage is TRBJ2-6; TRBD2 aligns across 8 bases. The CDR3 has 15 amino acids. With V trimmed by 4 bases and J by 2 bases, 1 base remained unmatched. CDR1 and CDR2 from the germline V gene are MNHEY and SVGEGT. In DNA form, the CDR3 reads TGTGCCAGCAGTTCAGCGGGGGCTGGGGCCAACGTCCTGACTTTC. Protein: CASSSAGAGANVLTF.

This clonotype came up many times. The chain employs TRBV6-2 or TRBV6-3 and TRBJ2-7, with D tentatively TRBD1 or TRBD2 (6 bases each). V was shortened by 6 bases and J by 2 bases, with 14 bases between the two germline ends. The CDR3 covers 14 residues. CDR1 MNHEY and CDR2 SVGEGT come from the germline V gene. CDR3: CASSPTGGAYEQYF. As DNA, the CDR3 is TGTGCCAGCAGCCCCACCGGGGGCGCCTACGAGCAGTACTTC.

In this sample, this clonotype turned up a few times. The CDR3 coding sequence is TGTGCCAGCAGTCAAGGCGGAGGCAGCCAGCCCCAGCATTTT. Encoded protein: CASSQGGGSQPQHF. The chain couples TRBV6-2 or TRBV6-3 to TRBJ1-5, with D unclear. CDR1 is MNHEY and CDR2 is SVGEGT in the germline V gene. Between the trimmed V and J ends, which lost 5 bases and 7 bases, there was a span of 15 bases. This CDR3 is built from 14 residues.

This chain joins TRBV4-3 and TRBJ2-7; 9 bases are shared with TRBD2. The CDR3 has 16 amino acids. The germline V gene encodes CDR1 LGHNA and CDR2 YSLEER. The V and J ends lost 0 bases and 0 bases, in that order; junction bases with no gene match: 3. The CDR3 sequence is CASSQDPSGNSYEQYF. For the CDR3, the DNA is TGCGCCAGCAGCCAAGATCCTAGCGGGAACTCCTACGAGCAGTACTTC.

For the CDR3, the DNA is TGCAGTGCTCCGGCCGGGACTAGCGTCTACAATGAGCAGTTCTTC. Protein: CSAPAGTSVYNEQFF. The rearrangement uses TRBV20-1 and TRBJ2-1; the match to TRBD2 covers 10 bases. CDR3 size: 15 residues. The V gene's germline CDR1 is DFQATT and CDR2 SNEGSKA (reference sequence). The junction had 7 bases not matched to a gene; V was cut back by 5 bases and J by 3 bases.

This clonotype was seen only a few times. The chain employs TRBV5-8 and TRBJ2-4; TRBD2 aligns across 14 bases. The CDR3 loop spans 16 amino acids. Germline V gene lookup returns CDR1 SGHTS and CDR2 YDEGEE. The junction had 6 bases not matched to a gene; V was cut back by 3 bases and J by 7 bases. The CDR3 nucleotides are TGTGCCAGCAGCTCGGGACTAGCGGGAGTAGGGAACATTCAGTACTTC. This translates into CASSSGLAGVGNIQYF.

This clonotype was counted a few times. The chain links TRBV27 to TRBJ2-2; TRBD2 might be the D (6 bases). Germline CDR1 reads MNHEY; CDR2 reads SMNVEV (reference sequence). Trimming removed 6 bases from V and 5 bases from J, with 22 bases in between. The CDR3 is made up of 17 amino acids. The CDR3 is CASRSMLRRGRTGELFF. The CDR3 DNA sequence: TGTGCCAGCAGATCCATGTTGAGGAGGGGCCGGACCGGGGAGCTGTTTTTT.

This clonotype was recorded at least ten times. The chain combines TRBV7-3 with TRBJ2-3, with TRBD2 matching over 7 bases. Germline V CDR1 and CDR2: SGHTA, FQGTGA. The CDR3 is made up of 16 amino acids. The trim removed 5 bases at V and 6 bases at J, leaving 14 bases unmatched. In DNA, the CDR3 is TGTGCCAGCAGCCCCGTTGGGAGGGCCAATTCGGATACGCAGTATTTT. This codes for CASSPVGRANSDTQYF.